A single sample is the source of the 6 T cell receptor beta chains below, sequenced in a study of blood T cell repertoires in COVID-19. Sequencing used immunoSEQ multiplex PCR; TCRdb keeps in-frame clones, though not all of them. Of about 53,000 clones listed, approximately 84% are singletons. The sequencing sample was made of peripheral blood. Every receptor here comes from a human donor in a cohort sampled during active COVID-19.

The chain carries TRBV13 and TRBJ2-1, with 12 bases lining up with TRBD2. V gave up 5 bases and J gave up 7 bases; unmatched junction bases: 6. CDR1 and CDR2 (germline): PRHDT, FYEKMQ (reference sequence). The CDR3 is 15 amino acids. DNA of the CDR3: TGTGCCAGCAGCCTAGCGGGAGGGGGGGCAAATGAGCAGTTCTTC. Its translation: CASSLAGGGANEQFF.

V usage is TRBV21-1 and J usage is TRBJ1-2; TRBD1, the table's D call, lacks a check against the DNA. TRBV21-1 is designated a pseudogene. The CDR3 spans 14 residues. This CDR3 reads CASSSGWGDYGYTF. CDR3 DNA: TGTGCCAGCAGCTCCGGGTGGGGCGACTATGGCTACACCTTC.

The chain employs TRBV19 and TRBJ2-2; TRBD1 matches 11 bases. The trim removed 7 bases at V and 5 bases at J, leaving 9 bases unmatched. The CDR3 runs to 16 residues. Germline CDR1 and CDR2: LNHDA and SQIVND (reference sequence). The CDR3 DNA reads TGTGCCAGTAAGATGGGACAGGGGGAATATACCGGGGAGCTGTTTTTT. Encoded protein: CASKMGQGEYTGELFF.

This chain connects TRBV24-1 to TRBJ2-2, with D possibly TRBD2 on 5 matching bases. V lost 3 bases to trimming and J lost 4 bases, with 11 bases between them. Germline CDR1 and CDR2: KGHDR and SFDVKD. The CDR3 is made up of 15 amino acids. CDR3: CATSDARGPTGELFF. The DNA for the CDR3 is TGTGCCACCAGTGATGCCCGGGGTCCCACCGGGGAGCTGTTTTTT.

The chain joins TRBV18 to TRBJ2-4; maybe TRBD1 (6 bases). The CDR3 loop spans 15 amino acids. CDR1 and CDR2 (germline): KGHSH, LQKENI. Trimming took 0 bases from V and 8 from J, leaving 14 bases between them. The CDR3 nucleotides read TGTGCCAGCTCACCACCGCGTGGAGAGGGGGACATTCAGTACTTC. Translated, it gives CASSPPRGEGDIQYF.

The V and J genes are TRBV19 and TRBJ1-1; 10 positions match TRBD1. CDR3 length: 15 residues. The junction had 4 bases not matched to a gene; V was cut back by 3 bases and J by 3 bases. Germline assignment: CDR1 LNHDA and CDR2 SQIVND (reference sequence). CDR3 residues: CASSIGTGVDTEAFF. For the CDR3, the DNA is TGTGCCAGTAGTATTGGGACAGGGGTGGACACTGAAGCTTTCTTT. The full variable domain, its missing parts supplied by reference TRBV19 and TRBJ1-1, is DGGITQSPKYLFRKEGQNVTLSCEQNLNHDAMYWYRQDPGQGLRLIYYSQIVNDFQKGDIAEGYSVSREKKESFPLTVTSAQKNPTAFYLCASSIGTGVDTEAFFGQGTRLTVV.